This T cell receptor (beta chain) was retrieved from a study of beta chain features in type 1 diabetes. Every donor had blood drawn once into heparin, roughly 110 mL on average. The isolated RNA, all of it, was reverse transcribed, so expressed TCRB transcripts were what got sequenced. Profiling relied on immunoSEQ multiplex PCR, and the TCRdb table lists in-frame clones only, not all of them. Of 450,000 to 600,000 clones detected, approximately 30% appear once; the ten largest clones hold around 0.065%. The CDR3 has 17 residues. The germline V gene has CDR1 LNHDA and CDR2 SQIVND (reference sequence). Unmatched junction bases numbered 8, after V lost 3 bases and J lost 1 base.

This receptor was obtained from a man aged 18 to 30 in good health. The J gene is TRBJ2-1, the V gene TRBV19; 8 nucleotides match TRBD1. The sequencing input was naive CD4+ T cells from blood. The DNA for the CDR3 is TGTGCCAGTAGTATCCCCGTCGGGACAGGTTCCTACAATGAGCAGTTCTTC. Its protein is CASSIPVGTGSYNEQFF.